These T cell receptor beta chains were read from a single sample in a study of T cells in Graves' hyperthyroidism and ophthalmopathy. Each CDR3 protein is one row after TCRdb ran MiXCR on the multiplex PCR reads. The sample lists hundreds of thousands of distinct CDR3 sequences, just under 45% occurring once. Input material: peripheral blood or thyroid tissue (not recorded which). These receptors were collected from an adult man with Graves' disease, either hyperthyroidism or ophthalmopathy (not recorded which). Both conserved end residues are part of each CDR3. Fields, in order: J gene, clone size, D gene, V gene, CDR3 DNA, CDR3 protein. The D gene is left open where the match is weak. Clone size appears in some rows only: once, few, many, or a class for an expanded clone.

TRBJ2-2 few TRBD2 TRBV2 TGTGCCAGCAGAGGACTAGTTTCGACCGGGGAGCTGTTTTTT CASRGLVSTGELFF
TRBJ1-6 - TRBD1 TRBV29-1 TGCAGGGGTGGACAGGCAAATTCACCCCTCCACTTT CRGGQANSPLHF
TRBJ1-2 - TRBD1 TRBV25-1 TGTGCCAGCAGTTACTCGGGCGACAGGGTCCGTGGCTACACCTTC CASSYSGDRVRGYTF
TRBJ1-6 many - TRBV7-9 TGTGCCAGCAGCCCAGGACTAGATTCACCCCTCCACTTT CASSPGLDSPLHF
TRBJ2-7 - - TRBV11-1 TGTGCCAGCTCACCACTAGGCAGGTTCTCCTACGAGCAGTACTTC CASSPLGRFSYEQYF
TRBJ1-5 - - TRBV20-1 TGCAGTGCTAGAGGTCTAGGCGCTTCAGGCATTAATCAGCCCCAGCATTTT CSARGLGASGINQPQHF
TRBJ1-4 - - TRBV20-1 TGCAGTGCCCACAGCGGGCTTTATAAGGAAAAACTGTTTTTT CSAHSGLYKEKLFF
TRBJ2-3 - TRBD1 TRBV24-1 TGTGCCACCAGTGACGCCGGGACAGCCCGTACAGATACGCAGTATTTT CATSDAGTARTDTQYF
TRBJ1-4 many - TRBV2 TGTGCCAGCAGTGAAGGCGGGGGCAGCGGTGAAAAACTGTTTTTT CASSEGGGSGEKLFF
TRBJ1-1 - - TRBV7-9 TGTGCCAGCAGCTCGACGGGTAAGGGGGTGGGAAGCACTGAAGCTTTCTTT CASSSTGKGVGSTEAFF
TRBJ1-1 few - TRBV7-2 TGTGCCAGCAGCCAAGTCTCGAGGGGAACTTTCTTT CASSQVSRGTFF
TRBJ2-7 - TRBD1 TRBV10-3 TGTGCCGCTTCACAGGGGACGGGGAGCATCAACGAGCAGTACTTC CAASQGTGSINEQYF
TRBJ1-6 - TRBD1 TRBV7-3 TGTGCTAGCGATCGGACAGGGTACAATTCACCCCTCCACTTT CASDRTGYNSPLHF
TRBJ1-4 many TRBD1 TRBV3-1 TGTGCCAGCAGCCCCCGGGACAGTTATAATGAAAAACTGTTTTTT CASSPRDSYNEKLFF
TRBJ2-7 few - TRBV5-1 TGCGCCAGCAACCCGGGACTGGGTACCTACGAGCAGTACTTC CASNPGLGTYEQYF
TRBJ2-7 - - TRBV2 TGTGCCAGCGGTGGACAGCAGTACTTC CASGGQQYF
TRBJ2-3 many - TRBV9 TGTGCCAGCAGCGGAGGGGCAGATACGCAGTATTTT CASSGGADTQYF
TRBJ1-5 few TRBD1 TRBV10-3 TGTGCCAGCAGATGGGACAGGCTCAATCAGCCCCAGCATTTT CASRWDRLNQPQHF
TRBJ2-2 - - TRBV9 TGTGCCAGCAGCGGAATACAGGAGGACACCGGGGAGCTGTTTTTT CASSGIQEDTGELFF
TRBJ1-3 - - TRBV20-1 TGCAGTGCTAGTCCCCTCTCCTCTGGAAACACCATATATTTT CSASPLSSGNTIYF
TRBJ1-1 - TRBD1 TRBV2 TGTGCCAGCAGTGAGGAGACAGGGAGTGTCACTGAAGCTTTCTTT CASSEETGSVTEAFF
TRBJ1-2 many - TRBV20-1 TGCAGTGCCCGAGAAAGGGTTCGGAGTGGCTACACCTTC CSARERVRSGYTF
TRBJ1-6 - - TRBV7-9 TGTGCCAGCAGCTCCGGGGCAGGGGTTATGGCCCTCCACTTT CASSSGAGVMALHF
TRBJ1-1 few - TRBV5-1 TGCGCCAGCAGCTTGTCACAGGTGAACACTGAAGCTTTCTTT CASSLSQVNTEAFF
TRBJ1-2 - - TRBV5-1 TGCGCCAGCAGCTTGGAGGGGGGGCTCGGCGGCTACACCTTC CASSLEGGLGGYTF
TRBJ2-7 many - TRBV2 TGTGCCAGCAGTGAAGTCCCTTACGAGCAGTACTTC CASSEVPYEQYF
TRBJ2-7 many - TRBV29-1 TGCAGCGTTGAAACAGACAGTTCCTACGAGCAGTACTTC CSVETDSSYEQYF
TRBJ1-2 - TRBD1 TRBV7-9 TGTGCCAGCAGCCCCGGGACAGAACGATATGGCTACACCTTC CASSPGTERYGYTF
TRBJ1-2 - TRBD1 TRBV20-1 TGCAGTGCTACGCAGGGGGCGGTGGGAGGCTACACCTTC CSATQGAVGGYTF
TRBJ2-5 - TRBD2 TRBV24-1 TGTGCCACCGGGGAGGGAGAGACCCAGTACTTC CATGEGETQYF
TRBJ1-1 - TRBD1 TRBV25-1 TGTGCCAGCACCGGGACAGGGAGTAGAACTGAAGCTTTCTTT CASTGTGSRTEAFF
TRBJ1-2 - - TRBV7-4 TGTGCCAGCAGCTTAGTGGGCAGAATCTATGGCTACACCTTC CASSLVGRIYGYTF
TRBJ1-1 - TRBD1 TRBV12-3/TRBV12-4 TGTGCAGTAGGTAAGGGGGCGGTGGACACTGAAGCTTTCTTT CAVGKGAVDTEAFF